This entry describes one T cell receptor (beta chain). The antigen remains undetermined. This sample stems from a study of chemoradiotherapy in HPV16-positive cancers. Whole-study context: Candidate HPV-specific T-cell clones and common TCR motifs came from functional assays in a couple of HPV16-positive patients. Whole-study results and caveats: Candidate HPV-specific clones and E7-related TCR motifs grew in tumor during treatment.

CDR3 size: 15 residues. CDR1 and CDR2 (germline): SGDLS, YYNGEE. The V segment lost 3 bases and the J segment 0 bases; nucleotides outside the gene matches: 4. Repertoires were sampled repeatedly during chemoradiotherapy. Measured with immunoSEQ multiplex PCR; TCRdb has only the in-frame clones, and not every one. The sample includes some 4,000 clones, approximately 94% seen only once; the top ten take approximately 3%. Collection took place from a patient who underwent chemoradiotherapy. This TCR was recovered from a human donor with HPV-associated anogenital cancer. The V and J genes are TRBV9 and TRBJ2-3; TRBD1 agrees at 7 bases. CDR3 residues: CASSEGGGSTDTQYF. The CDR3 coding sequence is TGTGCCAGCAGCGAAGGGGGCGGTAGCACAGATACGCAGTATTTT.